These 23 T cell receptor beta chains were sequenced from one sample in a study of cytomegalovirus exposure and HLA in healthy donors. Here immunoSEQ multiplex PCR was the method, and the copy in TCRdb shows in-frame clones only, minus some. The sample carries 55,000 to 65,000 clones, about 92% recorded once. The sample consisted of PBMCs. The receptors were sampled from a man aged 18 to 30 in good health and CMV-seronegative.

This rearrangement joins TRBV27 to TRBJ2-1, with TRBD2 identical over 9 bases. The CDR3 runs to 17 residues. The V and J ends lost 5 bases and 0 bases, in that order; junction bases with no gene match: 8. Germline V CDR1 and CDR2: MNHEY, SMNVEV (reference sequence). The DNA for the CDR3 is TGTGCCAGCAGTCTTCAAGCGGGAGGAGTCTCCTACAATGAGCAGTTCTTC. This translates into CASSLQAGGVSYNEQFF.

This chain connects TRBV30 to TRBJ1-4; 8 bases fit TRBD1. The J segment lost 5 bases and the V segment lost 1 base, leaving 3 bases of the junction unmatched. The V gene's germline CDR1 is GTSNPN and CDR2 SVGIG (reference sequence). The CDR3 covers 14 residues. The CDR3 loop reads CAWSEGTGNEKLFF. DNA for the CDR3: TGTGCCTGGAGTGAAGGGACAGGAAATGAAAAACTGTTTTTT. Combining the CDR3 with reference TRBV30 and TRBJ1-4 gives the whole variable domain SQTIHQWPATLVQPVGSPLSLECTVEGTSNPNLYWYRQAAGRGLQLLFYSVGIGQISSEVPQNLSASRPQDRQFILSSKKLLLSDSGFYLCAWSEGTGNEKLFFGSGTQLSVL.

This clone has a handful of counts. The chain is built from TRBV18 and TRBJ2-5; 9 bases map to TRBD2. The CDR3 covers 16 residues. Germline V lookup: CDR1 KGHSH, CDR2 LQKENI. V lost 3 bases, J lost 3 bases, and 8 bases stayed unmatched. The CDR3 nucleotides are TGTGCCAGCTCACCCCTAGACTTAGCGGGAGAAGAGACCCAGTACTTC. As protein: CASSPLDLAGEETQYF.

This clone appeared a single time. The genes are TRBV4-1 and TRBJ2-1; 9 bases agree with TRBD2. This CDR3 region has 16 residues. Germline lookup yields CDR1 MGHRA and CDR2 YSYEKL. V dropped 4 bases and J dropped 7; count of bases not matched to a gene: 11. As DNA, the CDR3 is TGCGCCAGCAGCCGGAGCGGGAGGCCAGTAGGAAATGAGCAGTTCTTC. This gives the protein CASSRSGRPVGNEQFF.

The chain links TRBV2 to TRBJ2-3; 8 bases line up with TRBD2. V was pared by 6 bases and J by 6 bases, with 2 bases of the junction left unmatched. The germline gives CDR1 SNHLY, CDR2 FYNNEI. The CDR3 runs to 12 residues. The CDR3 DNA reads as TGTGCCAGCAGCAGACTAGCGGATACGCAGTATTTT. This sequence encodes CASSRLADTQYF.

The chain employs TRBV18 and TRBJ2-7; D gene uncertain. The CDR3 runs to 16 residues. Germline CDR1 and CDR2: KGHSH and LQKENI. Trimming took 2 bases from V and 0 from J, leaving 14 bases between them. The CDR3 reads CASSPYTPASSYEQYF. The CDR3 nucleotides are TGTGCCAGCTCACCATATACACCAGCGAGCTCCTACGAGCAGTACTTC.

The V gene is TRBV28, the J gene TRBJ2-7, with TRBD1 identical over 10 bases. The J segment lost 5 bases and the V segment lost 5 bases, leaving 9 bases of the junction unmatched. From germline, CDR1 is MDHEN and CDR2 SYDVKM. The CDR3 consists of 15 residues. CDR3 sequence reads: CASSKIGTGAHEQYF. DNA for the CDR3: TGTGCCAGCAGTAAAATCGGGACAGGGGCCCACGAGCAGTACTTC.

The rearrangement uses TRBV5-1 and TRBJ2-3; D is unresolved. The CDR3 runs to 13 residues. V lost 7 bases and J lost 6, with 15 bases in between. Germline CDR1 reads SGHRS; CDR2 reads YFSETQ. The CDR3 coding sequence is TGCGCCAGCGGAAACTACGAGACCGATACGCAGTATTTT. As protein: CASGNYETDTQYF.

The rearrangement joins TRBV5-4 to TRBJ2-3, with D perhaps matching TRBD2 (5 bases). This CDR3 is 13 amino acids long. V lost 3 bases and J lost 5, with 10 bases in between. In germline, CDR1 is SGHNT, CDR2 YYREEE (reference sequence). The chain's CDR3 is CASSSTIQDTQYF. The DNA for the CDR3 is TGTGCCAGCAGCTCGACTATACAAGATACGCAGTATTTT.

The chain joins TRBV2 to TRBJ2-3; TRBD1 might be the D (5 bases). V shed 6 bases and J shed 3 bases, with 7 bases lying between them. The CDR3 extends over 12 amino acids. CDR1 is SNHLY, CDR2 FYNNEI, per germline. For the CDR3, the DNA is TGTGCCAGCAGCACAGGAACAGATACGCAGTATTTT. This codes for CASSTGTDTQYF.

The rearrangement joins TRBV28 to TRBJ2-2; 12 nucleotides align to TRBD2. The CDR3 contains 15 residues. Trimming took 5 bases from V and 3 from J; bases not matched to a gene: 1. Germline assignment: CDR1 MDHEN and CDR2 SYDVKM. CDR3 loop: CASSLAGGHTGELFF. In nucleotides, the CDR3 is TGTGCCAGCAGTCTAGCGGGAGGGCACACCGGGGAGCTGTTTTTT.

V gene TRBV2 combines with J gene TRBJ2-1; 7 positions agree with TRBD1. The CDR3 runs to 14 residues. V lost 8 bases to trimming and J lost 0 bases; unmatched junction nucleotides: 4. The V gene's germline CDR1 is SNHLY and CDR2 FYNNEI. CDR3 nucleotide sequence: TGTGCCAGCCTGGACAGGAGCTCCTACAATGAGCAGTTCTTC. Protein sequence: CASLDRSSYNEQFF.

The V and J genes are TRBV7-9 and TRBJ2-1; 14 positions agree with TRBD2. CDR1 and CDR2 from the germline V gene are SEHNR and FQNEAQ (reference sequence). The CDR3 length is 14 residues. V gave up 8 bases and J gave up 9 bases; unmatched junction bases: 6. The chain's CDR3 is CASPTSGREVEQFF. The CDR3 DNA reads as TGTGCCAGCCCGACTAGCGGGAGGGAGGTTGAGCAGTTCTTC.

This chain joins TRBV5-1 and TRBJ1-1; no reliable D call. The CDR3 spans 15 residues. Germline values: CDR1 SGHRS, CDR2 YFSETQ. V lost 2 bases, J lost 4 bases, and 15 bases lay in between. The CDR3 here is CASSLQPLEVTEAFF. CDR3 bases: TGCGCCAGCAGCTTACAGCCCCTGGAAGTCACTGAAGCTTTCTTT.

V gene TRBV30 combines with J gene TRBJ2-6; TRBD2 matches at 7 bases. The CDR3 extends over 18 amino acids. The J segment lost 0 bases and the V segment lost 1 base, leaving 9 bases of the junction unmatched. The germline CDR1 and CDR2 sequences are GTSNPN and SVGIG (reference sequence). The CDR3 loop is CAWSEIGDYFSGANVLTF. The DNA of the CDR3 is TGTGCCTGGAGTGAGATTGGGGACTACTTCTCTGGGGCCAACGTCCTGACTTTC.

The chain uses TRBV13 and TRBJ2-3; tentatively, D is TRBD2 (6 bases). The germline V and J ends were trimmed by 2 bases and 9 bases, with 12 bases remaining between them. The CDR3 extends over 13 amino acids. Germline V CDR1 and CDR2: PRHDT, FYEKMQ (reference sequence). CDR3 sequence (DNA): TGTGCCAGCAGCTTACCGGGGGAGACCACGCAGTATTTT. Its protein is CASSLPGETTQYF. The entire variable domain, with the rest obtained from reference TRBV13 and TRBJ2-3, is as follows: AAGVIQSPRHLIKEKRETATLKCYPIPRHDTVYWYQQGPGQDPQFLISFYEKMQSDKGSIPDRFSAQQFSDYHSELNMSSLELGDSALYFCASSLPGETTQYFGPGTRLTVL.

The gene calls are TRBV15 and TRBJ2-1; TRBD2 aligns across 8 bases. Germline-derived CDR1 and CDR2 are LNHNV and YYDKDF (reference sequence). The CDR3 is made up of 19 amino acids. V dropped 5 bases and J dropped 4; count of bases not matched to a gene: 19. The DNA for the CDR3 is TGTGCCACCAGCCCGGCTAGGGATAGGGAGCGGGGGCCTTACAATGAGCAGTTCTTC. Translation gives CATSPARDRERGPYNEQFF.

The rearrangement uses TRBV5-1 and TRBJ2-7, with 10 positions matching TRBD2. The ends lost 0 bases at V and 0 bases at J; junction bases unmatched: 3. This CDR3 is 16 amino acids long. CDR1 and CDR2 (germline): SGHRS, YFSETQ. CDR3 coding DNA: TGCGCCAGCAGCTTGGGGACTAGCGGAATCTCCTACGAGCAGTACTTC. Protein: CASSLGTSGISYEQYF. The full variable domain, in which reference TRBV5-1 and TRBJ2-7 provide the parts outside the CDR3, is KAGVTQTPRYLIKTRGQQVTLSCSPISGHRSVSWYQQTPGQGLQFLFEYFSETQRNKGNFPGRFSGRQFSNSRSEMNVSTLELGDSALYLCASSLGTSGISYEQYFGPGTRLTVT.

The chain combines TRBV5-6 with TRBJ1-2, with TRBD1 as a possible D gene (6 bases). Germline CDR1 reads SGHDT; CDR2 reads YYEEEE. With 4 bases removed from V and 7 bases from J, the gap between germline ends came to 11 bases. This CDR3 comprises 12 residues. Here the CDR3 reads CASSPPRGGYTF. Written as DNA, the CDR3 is TGTGCCAGCAGCCCCCCCAGGGGTGGCTACACCTTC.

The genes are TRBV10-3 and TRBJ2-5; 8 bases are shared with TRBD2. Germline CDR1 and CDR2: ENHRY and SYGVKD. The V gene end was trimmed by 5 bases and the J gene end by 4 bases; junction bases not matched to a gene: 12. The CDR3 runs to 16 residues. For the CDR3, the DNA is TGTGCCATCAGTTTGGGTAGCGGGAACGGTGGAGAGACCCAGTACTTC. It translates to CAISLGSGNGGETQYF.

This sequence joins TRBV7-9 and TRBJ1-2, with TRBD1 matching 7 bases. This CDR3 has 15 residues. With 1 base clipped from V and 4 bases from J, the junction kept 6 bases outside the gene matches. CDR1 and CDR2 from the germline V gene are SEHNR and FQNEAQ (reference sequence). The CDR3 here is CASSLGGRGAYGYTF. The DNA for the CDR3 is TGTGCCAGCAGCTTAGGAGGCAGGGGGGCCTATGGCTACACCTTC.

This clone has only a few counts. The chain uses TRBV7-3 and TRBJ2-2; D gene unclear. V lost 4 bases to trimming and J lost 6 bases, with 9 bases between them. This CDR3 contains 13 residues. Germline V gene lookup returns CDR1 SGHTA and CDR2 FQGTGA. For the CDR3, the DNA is TGTGCCAGCAGCTATGGCATGGCCGGGGAGCTGTTTTTT. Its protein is CASSYGMAGELFF.

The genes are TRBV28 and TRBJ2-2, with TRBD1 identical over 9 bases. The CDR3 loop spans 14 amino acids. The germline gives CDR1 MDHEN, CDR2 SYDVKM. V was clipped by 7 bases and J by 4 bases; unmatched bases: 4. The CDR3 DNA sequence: TGTGCCAGCATTACAGGGGGCCCCACCGGGGAGCTGTTTTTT. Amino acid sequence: CASITGGPTGELFF.